The present TCR beta chain was sequenced within a study of graft-versus-host responses after intestinal transplantation. Study as a whole: Transplants given to recipients were multivisceral, liver-intestinal, or isolated intestinal.

Regarding this clone: Its antigen is unidentified.

The protocol was immunoSEQ multiplex PCR, while the TCRdb copy is restricted to in-frame clones and leaves out a portion. There are about 85,000 clones in the sample; around 90% occur only once, and about 7.3% lies in the top ten. Per the germline V gene, CDR1 is SGDLS and CDR2 is YYNGEE. CDR3 size: 15 residues. V was clipped by 3 bases and J by 7 bases; unmatched bases: 10. This sample comprised unstimulated CD8+ T cells sorted from spleen or lymph node cells, obtained before transplant. The sequence was collected from a human donor who was the organ donor for an intestinal transplant. This chain uses TRBV9 with TRBJ1-2; 9 bases match TRBD1. The DNA of the CDR3 is TGTGCCAGCAGCGGGTACGGGACAGGGAAGTCTGGCTACACCTTC. Protein: CASSGYGTGKSGYTF.